These T cell receptor beta chains were read from a single sample in a study of blood T cell repertoires in COVID-19. TCRdb's copy holds only in-frame clones and misses some; the assay was immunoSEQ multiplex PCR. The repertoire holds tens of thousands of clones, with just over 85% as singletons. The specimen sequenced was peripheral blood. Source of these receptors: a man aged 65 to 85 with acute or convalescent COVID-19. Both conserved end residues are part of each CDR3. The order of the fields is D gene, V gene, clone size, J gene, CDR3 DNA, CDR3 protein. D genes are given only for firm matches. Only part of the rows carry a size: once, few, many, or a class if the clone is expanded.

>TRBD2|TRBV5-4|NA|TRBJ2-5
TGTGCCAGCAGCCGCAAATCGGGACGGAGTAGCGGGGAGACCCAGTACTTC
CASSRKSGRSSGETQYF
>NA|TRBV5-4|NA|TRBJ1-4
TGTGCCAGCAGCTTGGGAGGCACGGCAGGGGAAAAACTGTTTTTT
CASSLGGTAGEKLFF
>TRBD1|TRBV11-2|NA|TRBJ2-5
TGTGCCAGCAGACCTACAGGGGGTACGGAGACCCAGTACTTC
CASRPTGGTETQYF
>TRBD1|TRBV29-1|NA|TRBJ2-3
TGCAGCGTTCAGGTTACCGGGACAGCCACAGATACGCAGTATTTT
CSVQVTGTATDTQYF
>TRBD2|TRBV27|NA|TRBJ2-3
TGTGCCAGCAGTTTAGGGCTAGCGGGGGGACTGGCAGATACGCAGTATTTT
CASSLGLAGGLADTQYF
>NA|TRBV3-1/TRBV3-2|NA|TRBJ2-3
TGTGCCAGCAACGGACACACTAGCACAGATACGCAGTATTTT
CASNGHTSTDTQYF
>TRBD1|TRBV9|NA|TRBJ1-1
TGTGCCAGCAGCGTCGGCCAGGGGGTGGTGAATGCTTTCTTT
CASSVGQGVVNAFF
>NA|TRBV7-9|few|TRBJ2-7
TGTGCCAGCACCGTCCTTACTAGCTACGAGCAGTACTTC
CASTVLTSYEQYF
>NA|TRBV4-1|NA|TRBJ2-1
TGCGCCAGCAGCCAAGTCAGGGGACCCCTTTTCGAGCAGTTCTTC
CASSQVRGPLFEQFF
>NA|TRBV28|NA|TRBJ1-3
TGTGCCAGCAGTTTATGGTCGCAGGGAGGAAACACCATATATTTT
CASSLWSQGGNTIYF
>NA|TRBV30|NA|TRBJ1-1
TGTGCCTGGAGTGTACTGAGGGGGACTGAAGCTTTCTTT
CAWSVLRGTEAFF
>NA|TRBV25-1|NA|TRBJ1-5
TGTGCCAGCTCATTTAGGGGGACCAATCAGCCCCAGCATTTT
CASSFRGTNQPQHF
>TRBD1|TRBV29-1|NA|TRBJ2-4
TGCAGCGTTGTTCTCGGGACAGGGAAAAACATTCAGTACTTC
CSVVLGTGKNIQYF
>TRBD2|TRBV9|NA|TRBJ2-3
TGTGCCAGCAGCGTCAACGACCCTAGAACTAGCGGTAAATATTTT
CASSVNDPRTSGKYF
>NA|TRBV29-1|NA|TRBJ2-7
TGCAGCGTTGATAGGGGCCAGGGAACCTACGAGCAGTACTTC
CSVDRGQGTYEQYF
>TRBD2|TRBV4-3|NA|TRBJ2-7
TGCGCCAGCAGCCAAGGACTAGCGGACCCCTACGAGCAGTACTTC
CASSQGLADPYEQYF
>TRBD1|TRBV24-1|NA|TRBJ1-2
TGTGCCACCAGTGATGACTCCGGACAGGGGTGGGGTGGCTACACCTTC
CATSDDSGQGWGGYTF
>TRBD1|TRBV6-5|NA|TRBJ2-4
TGTGCCAGCAGTCGTCCGGGACAGCGAAACATTCAGTACTTC
CASSRPGQRNIQYF
>TRBD1|TRBV9|NA|TRBJ2-4
TGTGCCAGCAGCGTAGTACCTCACGACGGGACAGTCAAAAACATTCAGTACTTC
CASSVVPHDGTVKNIQYF
>TRBD1|TRBV19|NA|TRBJ1-5
TGTGCCAGTAACACAGGGGGGTATCAGCCCCAGCATTTT
CASNTGGYQPQHF
>TRBD1|TRBV10-3|NA|TRBJ1-2
TGTGCCTCCGGACAGGGGGAAAACTATGGCTACACCTTC
CASGQGENYGYTF
>TRBD2|TRBV30|NA|TRBJ2-7
TGTGCCTGGAGTGTAGGAGCGGGAGGCTACGAGCAGTACTTC
CAWSVGAGGYEQYF
>TRBD1|TRBV24-1|NA|TRBJ2-1
TGTGCCACCAGTGATTACGGGACAGGGTCCAATGAGCAGTTCTTC
CATSDYGTGSNEQFF
>TRBD1|TRBV5-6|NA|TRBJ1-1
TGTGCCAGCAGCCCCCGGGACAGGGGGGAAGGAATGAACACTGAAGCTTTCTTT
CASSPRDRGEGMNTEAFF
>TRBD1|TRBV6-4|few|TRBJ2-5
TGTGCCAGCAGTGACTCGAGACGCCACCCTAACAGGGGCCAAGAGACCCAGTACTTC
CASSDSRRHPNRGQETQYF
>TRBD1|TRBV10-3|NA|TRBJ1-1
TGTGCCATCAGTGAAAATACAGGGGGTGGAACTGAAGCTTTCTTT
CAISENTGGGTEAFF
>NA|TRBV7-2|NA|TRBJ2-2
TGTGCCAGCAGCCCCCGAGCGGGCACAGTCACAGGCGGGGAGCTGTTTTTT
CASSPRAGTVTGGELFF
>NA|TRBV19|NA|TRBJ1-5
TGTGCCAGTAGTATATCACTGGGCACTAGAAAGCCCCAGCATTTT
CASSISLGTRKPQHF
>NA|TRBV20-1|NA|TRBJ1-1
TGCAGTGCTTTATTGAACACTGAAGCTTTCTTT
CSALLNTEAFF
>NA|TRBV7-2|NA|TRBJ2-2
TGTGCCAGCAGCTCCGGGACGAACACCGGGGAGCTGTTTTTT
CASSSGTNTGELFF
>NA|TRBV7-3|few|TRBJ1-1
TGTGCCAGCAGCTTAACGCGGACAGCGAACACTGAAGCTTTCTTT
CASSLTRTANTEAFF
>NA|TRBV11-2|NA|TRBJ2-2
TGTGCCAGCAGCTTAGTTGCCAGGGCGAACACCGGGGAGCTGTTTTTT
CASSLVARANTGELFF
>NA|TRBV7-2|NA|TRBJ1-4
TGTGCCAGCAGCCCGCGGCTCAATGAAAAACTGTTTTTT
CASSPRLNEKLFF
>NA|TRBV6-5|NA|TRBJ2-7
TGTGCCAGCAGTTCACGGGACTCCAGCTCCTACGAGCAGTACTTC
CASSSRDSSSYEQYF
>TRBD1|TRBV7-2|NA|TRBJ1-2
TGTGCCAGCAGCCTAGGGACAGGGGGGGAGGGCTACACCTTC
CASSLGTGGEGYTF
>TRBD1|TRBV19|NA|TRBJ2-7
TGTGCCAGTAGTATTGGCGGCGGGACAGGGAAGTCCGAGCAGTACTTC
CASSIGGGTGKSEQYF
>TRBD1|TRBV10-3|few|TRBJ1-2
TGTGCCATCACCCCAGGGGGCAGAACCAACTATGGCTACACCTTC
CAITPGGRTNYGYTF